This section outlines one TCR beta chain sequence together with its context. Its specificity is not known. CDR3 size: 14 residues. The V gene lost 9 bases and the J gene lost 7 bases, with 19 bases spanning the gap. Germline CDR1 is LNHDA and CDR2 is SQIVND (reference sequence). These data come from a study of follicular helper T cells after annual influenza vaccination. Study findings and constraints: Day 7 ICOS+CD38+ clones were most often found later in ICOS-CD38- cTfh cells.

The data were produced by immunoSEQ multiplex PCR, yet TCRdb's version contains in-frame clones alone and is incomplete. This table has about 14,000 clones, 65% to 85% appearing once. This sample's time point: 2015-2016 season, pre-vaccination. Sequencing used CXCR5- memory CD4+ T cells sorted from blood, obtained on the day of influenza vaccination. This rearrangement joins TRBV19 to TRBJ1-5; D uncertain. This TCR came from an adult who received the influenza vaccine. As DNA, the CDR3 is TGTGCCAGCCGGGAGGCGGACCCAGGCCAGCCCCAGCATTTT. As protein: CASREADPGQPQHF. Based on the CDR3 plus reference TRBV19 and TRBJ1-5, the full variable domain is DGGITQSPKYLFRKEGQNVTLSCEQNLNHDAMYWYRQDPGQGLRLIYYSQIVNDFQKGDIAEGYSVSREKKESFPLTVTSAQKNPTAFYLCASREADPGQPQHFGDGTRLSIL.